These T cell receptor beta chains were read from a single sample in a study of Tregs in tolerant kidney transplant recipients. Only in-frame clones appear in the TCRdb table, and some are missing; sequencing was by immunoSEQ multiplex PCR. Altogether 2,900 or so clones are present, roughly 40% being singletons, with the ten largest covering 5.5% to 7.5%. Their cognate antigens are unknown. The sequenced material came from Tregs from blood grown in culture. The receptors were gathered from a human donor in good health. Each CDR3 is given with its conserved first and last residue. A D gene is named only where the DNA matches it firmly. For some rows the clone size is stated as once, few or many, or as a class when expanded; others skip it.

>TRBV19|TRBD1|TRBJ1-4|.
CASSILGTANEKLFF
TGTGCCAGTAGTATATTAGGGACAGCAAATGAAAAACTGTTTTTT
>TRBV6-6|.|TRBJ2-1|.
CASSTVAGWYNEQFF
TGTGCCAGCAGTACAGTGGCGGGGTGGTACAATGAGCAGTTCTTC
>TRBV9|.|TRBJ2-2|large
CASTRTGELFF
TGTGCCAGCACCCGCACCGGGGAGCTGTTTTTT
>TRBV7-3|.|TRBJ2-5|.
CASSSRGGLGQETQYF
TGTGCCAGCAGCTCTCGTGGGGGTCTCGGCCAAGAGACCCAGTACTTC
>TRBV30|TRBD1|TRBJ2-5|.
CAWSRWTGSSETQYF
TGTGCCTGGAGCCGCTGGACAGGGAGTAGTGAGACCCAGTACTTC
>TRBV5-1|TRBD2|TRBJ2-1|few
CASRRGLAGGNEQFF
TGCGCCAGCAGACGGGGACTAGCGGGTGGAAATGAGCAGTTCTTC
>TRBV30|.|TRBJ2-1|.
CAYRDSRHNEQFF
TGTGCCTACCGGGACTCCCGACACAATGAGCAGTTCTTC
>TRBV5-4|.|TRBJ2-1|medium-sized
CASSFQGGAGNEQFF
TGTGCCAGCAGCTTTCAGGGGGGCGCCGGCAATGAGCAGTTCTTC
>TRBV5-4|.|TRBJ1-1|medium-sized
CASSFGLGRVNTEAFF
TGTGCCAGCAGCTTTGGGTTAGGAAGGGTTAACACTGAAGCTTTCTTT
>TRBV2|TRBD2|TRBJ2-1|.
CASSATWGLAGGEQFF
TGTGCCAGCAGTGCTACGTGGGGACTAGCGGGGGGTGAGCAGTTCTTC
>TRBV6-5|.|TRBJ2-1|medium-sized
CASKVGLTIYNEQFF
TGTGCCAGCAAAGTTGGACTAACCATCTACAATGAGCAGTTCTTC
>TRBV19|.|TRBJ1-6|.
CASSIEGPMANSPLHF
TGTGCCAGTAGTATAGAAGGACCGATGGCTAATTCACCCCTCCACTTT
>TRBV19|.|TRBJ2-7|few
CASSLRRDGYEQYF
TGTGCCAGTAGTCTCCGTCGGGACGGCTACGAGCAGTACTTC
>TRBV1|.|TRBJ2-1|.
CTSSQDSGRAGVSSNEQFF
TGCACCAGCAGCCAAGACTCGGGCCGGGCGGGAGTGAGTAGTAATGAGCAGTTCTTC
>TRBV7-8|.|TRBJ2-2|few
CASSAAFAPTGELFF
TGTGCCAGCAGCGCGGCCTTCGCCCCCACCGGGGAGCTGTTTTTT
>TRBV18|TRBD1|TRBJ1-4|.
CASSPRTGVEKLFF
TGTGCCAGCTCACCACGTACAGGGGTTGAAAAACTGTTTTTT
>TRBV27|.|TRBJ2-7|.
CASSLIRVLGYEQYF
TGTGCCAGCAGTTTAATTCGGGTGCTGGGGTACGAGCAGTACTTC
>TRBV7-6|TRBD2|TRBJ2-1|.
CASGSRSGVYNEQFF
TGTGCCAGCGGCTCCAGGAGCGGGGTTTACAATGAGCAGTTCTTC
>TRBV18|TRBD1|TRBJ2-3|once
CASSLIQGGTDTQYF
TGTGCCAGCTCCCTTATACAGGGGGGCACAGATACGCAGTATTTT